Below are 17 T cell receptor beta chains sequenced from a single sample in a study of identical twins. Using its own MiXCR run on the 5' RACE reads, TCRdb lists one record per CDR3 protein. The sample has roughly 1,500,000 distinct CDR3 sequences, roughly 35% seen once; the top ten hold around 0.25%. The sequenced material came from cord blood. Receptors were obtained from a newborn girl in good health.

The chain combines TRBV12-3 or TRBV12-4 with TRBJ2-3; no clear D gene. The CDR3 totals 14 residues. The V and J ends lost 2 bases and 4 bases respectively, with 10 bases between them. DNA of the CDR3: TGTGCCAGCAGTTTACGGCTCCTGCCAGATACGCAGTATTTT. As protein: CASSLRLLPDTQYF.

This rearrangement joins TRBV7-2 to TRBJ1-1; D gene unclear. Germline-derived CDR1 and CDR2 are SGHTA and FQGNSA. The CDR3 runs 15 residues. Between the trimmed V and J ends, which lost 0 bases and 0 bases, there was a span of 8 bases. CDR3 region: CASSLARVMNTEAFF. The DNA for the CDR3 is TGTGCCAGCAGCTTAGCGCGGGTAATGAACACTGAAGCTTTCTTT.

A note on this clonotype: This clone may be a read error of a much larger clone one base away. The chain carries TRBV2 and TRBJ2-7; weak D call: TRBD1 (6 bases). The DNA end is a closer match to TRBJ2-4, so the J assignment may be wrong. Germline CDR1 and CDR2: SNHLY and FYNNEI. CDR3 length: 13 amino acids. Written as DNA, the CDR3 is TGTGCCAGCAATGTGGACAGAGGGAACATTCAGTACTTC. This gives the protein CASNVDRGNIQYF.

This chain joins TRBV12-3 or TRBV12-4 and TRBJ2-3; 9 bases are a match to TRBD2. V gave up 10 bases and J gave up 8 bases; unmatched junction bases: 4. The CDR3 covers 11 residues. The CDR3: CATIAGATQYF. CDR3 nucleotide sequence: TGTGCCACAATAGCGGGAGCTACGCAGTATTTT.

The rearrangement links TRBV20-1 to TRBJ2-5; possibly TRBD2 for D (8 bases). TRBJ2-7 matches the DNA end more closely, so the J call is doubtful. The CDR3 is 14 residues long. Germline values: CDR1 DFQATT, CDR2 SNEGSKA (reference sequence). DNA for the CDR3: TGCAGTGCGGCAGGGGGACTAGTTTCCTACGAGCAGTACTTC. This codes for CSAAGGLVSYEQYF.

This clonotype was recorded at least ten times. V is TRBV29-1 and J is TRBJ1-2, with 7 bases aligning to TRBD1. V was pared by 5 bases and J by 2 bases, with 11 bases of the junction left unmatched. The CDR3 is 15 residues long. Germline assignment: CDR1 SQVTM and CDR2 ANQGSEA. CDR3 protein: CSVLILDRSNYGYTF. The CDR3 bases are TGCAGCGTTCTCATCTTGGACAGGTCGAACTATGGCTACACCTTC.

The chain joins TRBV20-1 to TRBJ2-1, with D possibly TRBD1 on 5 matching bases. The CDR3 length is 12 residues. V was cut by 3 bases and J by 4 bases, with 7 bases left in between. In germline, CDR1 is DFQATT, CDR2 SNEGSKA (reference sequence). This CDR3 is CSARRTYNEQFF. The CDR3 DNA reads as TGCAGTGCTAGGAGGACATACAATGAGCAGTTCTTC.

CDR3 region: CASSDGHSYNSPLHF. Here the CDR3 DNA reads TGTGCCAGCAGTGACGGACACTCCTATAATTCACCCCTCCACTTT. The chain has TRBV2 and TRBJ1-6, with D possibly TRBD1 on 5 matching bases. Germline V gene data show CDR1 as SNHLY and CDR2 as FYNNEI. This CDR3 spans 15 amino acids. V was trimmed by 3 bases and J by 0 bases, leaving 6 bases between them.

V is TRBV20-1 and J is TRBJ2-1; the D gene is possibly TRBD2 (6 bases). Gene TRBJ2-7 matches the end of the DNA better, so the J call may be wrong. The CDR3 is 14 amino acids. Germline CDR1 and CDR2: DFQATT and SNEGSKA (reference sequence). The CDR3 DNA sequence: TGCAGTGCTAGCTTCTCTAGCGCCTTCAATGAGCAGTACTTC. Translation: CSASFSSAFNEQYF.

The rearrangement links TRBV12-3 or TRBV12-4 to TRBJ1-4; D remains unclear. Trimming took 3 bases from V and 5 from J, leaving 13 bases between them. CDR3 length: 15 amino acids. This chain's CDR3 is CASSFSEGPNEKLFF. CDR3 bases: TGTGCCAGCAGTTTTTCGGAAGGCCCCAATGAAAAACTGTTTTTT.

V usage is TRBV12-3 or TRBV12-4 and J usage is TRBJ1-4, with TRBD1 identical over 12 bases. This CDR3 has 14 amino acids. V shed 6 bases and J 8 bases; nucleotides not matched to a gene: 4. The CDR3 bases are TGTGCCAGCAGGGGACAGGGGGCGCGGGAAAAACTGTTTTTT. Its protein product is CASRGQGAREKLFF.

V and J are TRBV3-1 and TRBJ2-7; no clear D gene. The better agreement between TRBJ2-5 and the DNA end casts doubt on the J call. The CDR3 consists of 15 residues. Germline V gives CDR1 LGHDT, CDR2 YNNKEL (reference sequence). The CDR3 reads CASSQDGRRAETQYF. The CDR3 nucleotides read TGTGCCAGCAGCCAAGATGGTCGAAGGGCGGAGACCCAGTACTTC.

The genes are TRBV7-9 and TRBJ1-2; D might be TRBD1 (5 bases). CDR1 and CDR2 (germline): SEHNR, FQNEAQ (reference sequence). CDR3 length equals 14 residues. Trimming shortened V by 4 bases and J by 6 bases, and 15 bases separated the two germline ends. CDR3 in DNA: TGTGCCAGCAGCTCCCCCGGGACGGCCCATGGCTACACCTTC. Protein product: CASSSPGTAHGYTF. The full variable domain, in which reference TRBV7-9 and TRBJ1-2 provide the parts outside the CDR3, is DTGVSQNPRHKITKRGQNVTFRCDPISEHNRLYWYRQTLGQGPEFLTYFQNEAQLEKSRLLSDRFSAERPKGSFSTLEIQRTEQGDSAMYLCASSSPGTAHGYTFGSGTRLTVV.

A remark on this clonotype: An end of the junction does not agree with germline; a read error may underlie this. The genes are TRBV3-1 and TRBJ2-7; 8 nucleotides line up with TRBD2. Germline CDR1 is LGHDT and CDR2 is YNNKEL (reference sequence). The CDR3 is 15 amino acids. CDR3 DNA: TGTGCCTGCAGCCAAGGTATTAGCGGGACCTACGAGCAGTACTTC. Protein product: CACSQGISGTYEQYF.

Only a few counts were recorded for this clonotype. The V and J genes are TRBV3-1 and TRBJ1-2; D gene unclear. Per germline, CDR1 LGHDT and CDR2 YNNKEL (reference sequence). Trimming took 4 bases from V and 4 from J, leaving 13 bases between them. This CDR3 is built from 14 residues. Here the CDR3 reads CASSRAPGVYGYTF. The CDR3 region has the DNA TGTGCCAGCAGCCGAGCACCTGGGGTCTATGGCTACACCTTC.

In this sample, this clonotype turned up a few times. Written as DNA, the CDR3 is TGTGCCAGCAGCCCCAACACCGGGACATTCTCCTACAATGAGCAGTTCTTC. This sequence encodes CASSPNTGTFSYNEQFF. This chain links TRBV9 with TRBJ2-1, with D tentatively TRBD1 (6 bases). CDR1 is SGDLS and CDR2 is YYNGEE in the germline V gene. The ends were cut back, 4 bases at V and 0 bases at J, with 17 bases in the middle. The length of the CDR3 is 17 residues. Supplemented by reference TRBV9 and TRBJ2-1, the full variable domain reads DSGVTQTPKHLITATGQRVTLRCSPRSGDLSVYWYQQSLDQGLQFLIQYYNGEERAKGNILERFSAQQFPDLHSELNLSSLELGDSALYFCASSPNTGTFSYNEQFFGPGTRLTVL.

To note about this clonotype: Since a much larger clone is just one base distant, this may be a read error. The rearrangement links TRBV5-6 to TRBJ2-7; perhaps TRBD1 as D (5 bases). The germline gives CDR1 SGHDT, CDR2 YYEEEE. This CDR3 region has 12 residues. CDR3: CASSFRVYGQYF. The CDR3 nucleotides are TGTGCCAGCAGCTTCAGGGTTTACGGGCAGTACTTC.